This T cell receptor (beta chain) was profiled in a study of blood T cell repertoires in COVID-19 (dated by TCRdb to about 2020). Study-level background: Collaborator samples came from the United States, Italy and Spain and covered acute and convalescent phases of COVID-19. The material from the prospective study consisted of cDNA or gDNA derived from T cells, B-cell-depleted T cells, or PBMCs. Subjects who had been exposed to COVID-19, were actively infected with it, or had recovered from it provided the deeply sampled blood TCRbeta repertoires that made up the dataset. A freely available public database, intended as a resource for researchers studying the immune response to SARS-CoV-2, is where the repertoires were released. Samples came from the ongoing ImmuneRACE study (first 160 participants) plus 1,254 subjects from 6 global collaborators. The sample metadata nearly always contained a de-identified subject ID, COVID-19 status, age in years and sex. Where HLA class I and class II types were available, the types were taken from metadata supplied by the sample provider, not from assay-based typing.

Collaborating institutions collected whole blood in K2EDTA tubes following their own protocols. For TCRbeta analysis, collaborators shipped samples as frozen whole blood, isolated PBMCs, or DNA extracted from either of those sample types. TCRbeta CDR3 regions were amplified from genomic DNA by means of the immunoSEQ Assay, a bias-controlled multiplex PCR. The paper's processing steps were these. The number of nucleated cells in each sample was estimated from the amplification of reference gene primers within the assay. Sequence reads were collapsed and filtered to measure the absolute abundance of every unique TCRbeta CDR3 rearrangement. For each sample, productive Simpson clonality was calculated as the square root of Simpson's diversity index across productive rearrangements. TCRdb provides this immuneACCESS table in a form limited to in-frame rearrangements. Some clones are lacking; in checked studies, under half of them reflect an unresolved V gene, and why the rest are absent is not known. V and J calls plus clone size are reproduced from that table; the DNA served to infer D and trimming. In all, the sample holds roughly 390,000 clones, and 85% of those were seen once. The ten largest account for under 4% of the sample.

Concerning this clone: Its specific antigen is unknown. Base qualities were left out, and no much larger clone turns up one base away.

Results and caveats for the whole study, not just this receptor: The quantity of clinical and demographic metadata differed by source and by participant and was supplied without curation.

The clonotype was recovered from a young woman with acute or convalescent COVID-19. The sample comprised peripheral blood.

Here the CDR3 is given as CASSYSIPGPTEAFF. In nucleotides, the sequence is TGTGCCAGCAGTTACTCGATACCAGGGCCCACTGAAGCTTTCTTT. The V gene is TRBV6-5 and the J gene is TRBJ1-1, and perhaps TRBD1 as D gene, on 5 matching bases. The germline V gene supplies CDR1 MNHEY and CDR2 SVGAGI. V lost 0 bases and J lost 4 bases; the stretch between them is 12 bases long. Inclusive of the bounding cysteine and phenylalanine, the CDR3 is 15 residues long. The retained sequence is limited to the CDR3, 45 bases, with the frame set at the first base.